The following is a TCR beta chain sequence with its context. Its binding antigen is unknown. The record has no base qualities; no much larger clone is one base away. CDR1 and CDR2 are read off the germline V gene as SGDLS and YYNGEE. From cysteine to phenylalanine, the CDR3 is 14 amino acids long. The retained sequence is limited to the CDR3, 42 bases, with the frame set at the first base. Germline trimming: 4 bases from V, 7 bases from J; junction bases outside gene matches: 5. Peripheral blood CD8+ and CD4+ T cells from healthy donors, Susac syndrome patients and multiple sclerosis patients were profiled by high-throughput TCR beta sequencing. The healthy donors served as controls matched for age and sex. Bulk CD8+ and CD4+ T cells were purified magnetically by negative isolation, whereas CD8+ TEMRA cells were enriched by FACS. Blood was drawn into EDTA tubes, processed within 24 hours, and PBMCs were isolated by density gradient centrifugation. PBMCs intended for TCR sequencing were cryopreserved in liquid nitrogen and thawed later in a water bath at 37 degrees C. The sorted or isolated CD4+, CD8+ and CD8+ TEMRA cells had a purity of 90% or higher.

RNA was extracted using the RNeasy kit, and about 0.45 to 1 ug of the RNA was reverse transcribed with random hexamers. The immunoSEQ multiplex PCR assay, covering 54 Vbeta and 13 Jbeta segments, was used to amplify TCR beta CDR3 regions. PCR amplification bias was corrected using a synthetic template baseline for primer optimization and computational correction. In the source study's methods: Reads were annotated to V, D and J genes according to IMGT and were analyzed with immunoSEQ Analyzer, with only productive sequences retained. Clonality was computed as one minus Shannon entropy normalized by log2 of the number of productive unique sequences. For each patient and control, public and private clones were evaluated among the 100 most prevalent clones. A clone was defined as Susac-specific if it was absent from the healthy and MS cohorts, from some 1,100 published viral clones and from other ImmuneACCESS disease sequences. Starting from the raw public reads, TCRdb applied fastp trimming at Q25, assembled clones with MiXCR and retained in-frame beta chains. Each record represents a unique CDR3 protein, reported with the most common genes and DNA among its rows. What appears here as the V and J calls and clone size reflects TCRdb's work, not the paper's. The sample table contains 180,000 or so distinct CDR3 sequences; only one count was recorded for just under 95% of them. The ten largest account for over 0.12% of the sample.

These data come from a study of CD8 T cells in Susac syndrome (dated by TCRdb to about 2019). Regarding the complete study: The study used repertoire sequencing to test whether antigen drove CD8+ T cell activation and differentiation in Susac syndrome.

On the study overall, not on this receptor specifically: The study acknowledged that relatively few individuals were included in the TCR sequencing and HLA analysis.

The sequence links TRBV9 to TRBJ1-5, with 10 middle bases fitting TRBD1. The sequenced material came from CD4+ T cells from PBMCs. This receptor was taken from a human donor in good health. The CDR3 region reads CASSRGQGEQPQHF. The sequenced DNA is TGTGCCAGCAGCAGAGGACAGGGGGAACAGCCCCAGCATTTT.